This T cell receptor (beta chain) comes out of a study of blood T cell repertoires in COVID-19. Study summary: Samples of COVID-19 (acute and convalescent) were obtained from the United States, Italy and Spain. PBMCs, B-cell-depleted T cells, or T cells were the source of the cDNA or gDNA that made up the material.

The protocol was immunoSEQ multiplex PCR, while the TCRdb copy is restricted to in-frame clones and leaves out a portion. Here the sample spans some 70,000 clones, around 90% being singletons. The CDR3 contains 18 residues. Germline V lookup: CDR1 MDHEN, CDR2 SYDVKM. V was clipped by 3 bases and J by 0 bases, with 18 bases between them. The sample comprised peripheral blood. The rearrangement links TRBV28 to TRBJ2-1, with a tentative D call TRBD1 (6 bases). This receptor was identified in a human donor in a cohort sampled during active COVID-19. The CDR3, as DNA: TGTGCCAGCAGTTTCCCCCCCAGGGGTTTAGTCTCCTACAATGAGCAGTTCTTC. It codes for CASSFPPRGLVSYNEQFF.